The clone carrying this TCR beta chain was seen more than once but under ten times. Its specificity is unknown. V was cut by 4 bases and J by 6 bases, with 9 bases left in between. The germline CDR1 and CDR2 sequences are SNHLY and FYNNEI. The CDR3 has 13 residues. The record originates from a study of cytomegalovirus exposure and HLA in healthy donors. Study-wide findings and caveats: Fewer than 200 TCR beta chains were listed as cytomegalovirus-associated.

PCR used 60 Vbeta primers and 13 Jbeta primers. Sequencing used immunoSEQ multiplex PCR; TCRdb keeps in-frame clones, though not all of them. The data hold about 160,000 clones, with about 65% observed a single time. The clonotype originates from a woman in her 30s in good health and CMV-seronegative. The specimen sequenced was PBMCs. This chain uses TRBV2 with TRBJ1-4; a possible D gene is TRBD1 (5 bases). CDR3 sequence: CASSVGGYEKLFF. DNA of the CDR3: TGTGCCAGCAGTGTTGGGGGGTATGAAAAACTGTTTTTT. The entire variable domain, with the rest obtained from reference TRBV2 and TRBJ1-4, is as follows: EPEVTQTPSHQVTQMGQEVILRCVPISNHLYFYWYRQILGQKVEFLVSFYNNEISEKSEIFDDQFSVERPDGSNFTLKIRSTKLEDSAMYFCASSVGGYEKLFFGSGTQLSVL.